This note documents a single TCR beta chain sequence. The specificity of this receptor is unknown. No clone much larger than this one lies a single base away; base qualities are absent. This sample was included in a study of cytotoxic CD8 clonotypes in ibrutinib-treated CLL (dated by TCRdb to about 2021). Turning to the overall study: The cohort included roughly 15 treatment-naive and about a dozen relapsed/refractory patients; about 18 were IGHV unmutated. Longitudinal samples were available for 26 of the 86 trial participants. Partial responses were observed in approximately 24 patients and complete responses in 2; after a median follow-up of about 69 months, remission was maintained in 15 or so patients and progression was observed in some 12. Response samples were obtained after a median of approximately twelve months of treatment, with a range of about 6 to 36 months. Every sample from remission and from progressive disease was obtained while the patients were still on ibrutinib. On average, each sample had some 260,000 productive templates and more than 85,000 productive rearrangements. Cryopreserved peripheral blood mononuclear cells were collected at three points: before therapy, at response, and at either sustained remission or disease progression. General findings and caveats noted by the study authors: Baseline clonality exceeded that of age-matched healthy donors and correlated strongly with circulating CD8+ T-cell counts. Lymph node repertoires were not examined, and the timing of sampling was not matched between patients in sustained remission and those whose disease progressed. An increase in clonality was observed at ibrutinib response, with clonality remaining stable during sustained remission and falling back toward baseline at progression. Public clonotypes were found to be uncommon and were observed to contract or remain stable during treatment; the increase in clonality was shown to reflect expansion of private clonotypes at ibrutinib response.

Each clonotype received, on average, around 10x coverage in deep resolution sequencing performed on a MiSeq, where the target depth lay between 1 in 1 million and 1 in 200,000 T cells. TCR beta libraries were generated with the immunoSEQ hsTCRB Kit. Under the source paper's analysis protocol: The data were analyzed with ImmunoSEQ Analyzer and ImmunoSEQ Data Assistant, and V, D and J gene assignments followed IMGT definitions. Clonality was computed as one minus normalized Shannon entropy of productive rearrangement frequencies, ranging from 0 to 1. Only overrepresented clonotypes making up at least 0.05% of each patient's repertoire were included in the public clonotype analysis. Around 14 repertoires from age-matched healthy donors, obtained from immuneACCESS, served as clonality controls. The clones in this table, taken by TCRdb from immuneACCESS, are in-frame only. Not every clone is retained; where verified, under half of the shortfall comes from an unresolved V gene, and the cause of the rest is unknown. V, J and clone size were drawn from that table, and D and trimming were deduced from the DNA. A total of approximately 350,000 clones appear in this sample, around 66% of them only once. The top ten hold about 5.9% of the sample.

Roughly 2.2 micrograms of genomic DNA were extracted from cryopreserved PBMCs for TCR beta library preparation. Longitudinal blood samples from CLL patients on ibrutinib monotherapy were analyzed using high-throughput TCR beta sequencing. The patients took part in an open-label, single-center phase 2 trial of ibrutinib monotherapy. The specimen was PBMCs, collected after 36 months of ibrutinib treatment. This TCR was sampled from a human donor with chronic lymphocytic leukemia.

CDR3 loop: CASSQVRSETQYF. In nucleotide form, the sequence is TGCGCCAGCAGCCAAGTCAGGTCAGAGACCCAGTACTTC. The V and J segments used are TRBV4-1 and TRBJ2-5, with the D gene uncertain. V is clipped by 1 base and J by 4 bases, and the sequence between their germline boundaries is 7 bases long. Measured from the cysteine to the phenylalanine, the CDR3 is 13 residues long. Only the CDR3 portion is preserved as DNA: 39 bases, with reading frame beginning at the first base. Reading the germline V gene gives CDR1 MGHRA and CDR2 YSYEKL.